Detailed here is one T cell receptor beta chain. Its antigen is unknown. Per-base quality was not reported, and no clone a single base away is much larger than it. RNA was extracted using the RNeasy kit, and roughly 0.45 to 1 microgram was reverse transcribed with random hexamers. TCR beta CDR3 regions were amplified with the immunoSEQ multiplex PCR assay covering 54 Vbeta and 13 Jbeta segments. PCR amplification bias was corrected using a synthetic template baseline for primer optimization and computational correction. The authors processed their data as follows. Reads were annotated to V, D and J genes per IMGT and analyzed with immunoSEQ Analyzer, keeping only productive sequences. Clonality was computed as one minus Shannon entropy normalized by log2 of the number of productive unique sequences. For each patient and control, public and private clones were evaluated within the 100 most prevalent clones. Clones were defined as Susac-specific when absent from the healthy and MS cohorts, from over 950 published viral clones and from other ImmuneACCESS disease sequences. The public reads were quality trimmed at Q25 with fastp and then assembled into clones with MiXCR by TCRdb, keeping productive beta chains. Rows merge per CDR3 protein into single entries with the most common DNA and genes. It is TCRdb's table, rather than the study itself, that gives the V and J calls and clone size. In all, the sample holds 150,000 to 250,000 distinct CDR3 sequences, and roughly 95% of those were seen once. The ten most abundant clones make up 0.085% to 0.095% of the sample.

Peripheral blood CD8+ and CD4+ T cells from healthy donors, Susac syndrome patients and multiple sclerosis patients were profiled by high-throughput TCR beta sequencing. Multiple sclerosis controls were treatment-naive patients with stable or active relapsing-remitting disease fulfilling revised McDonald criteria. CD8+ TEMRA cells were enriched by FACS, while bulk CD8+ and CD4+ T cells were purified by magnetic negative isolation. Blood was collected in EDTA tubes and processed within 24 hours, with PBMCs isolated through density gradient centrifugation. PBMCs intended for TCR sequencing were cryopreserved in liquid nitrogen and were subsequently thawed in a 37 degrees C water bath. A purity of at least 90% was achieved for sorted or isolated CD4+, CD8+ and CD8+ TEMRA cells. The CDR3 has 14 amino acids, counting the end cysteine and phenylalanine. Just CDR3 DNA is preserved here, 42 bases in frame from base 1. At the junction V is shortened by 3 bases and J by 6 bases; bases outside the gene matches: 4.

The data belong to a study of CD8 T cells in Susac syndrome (dated by TCRdb to between 2018 and 2021). Background on the whole study: The study used repertoire sequencing to test whether antigen drove CD8+ T cell activation and differentiation in Susac syndrome.

Points the paper makes about the study in general: The number of individuals in the TCR sequencing and HLA analysis was acknowledged as relatively small.

The sample comprised CD4+ T cells from PBMCs. The chain couples TRBV12-3 or TRBV12-4 to TRBJ2-7; 11 of the junction bases match TRBD2. The TCR comes from a human donor with multiple sclerosis. The CDR3 region has the sequence CASSFTSGGSEQYF. The nucleotides read TGTGCCAGCAGTTTCACTAGCGGGGGCAGCGAGCAGTACTTC.